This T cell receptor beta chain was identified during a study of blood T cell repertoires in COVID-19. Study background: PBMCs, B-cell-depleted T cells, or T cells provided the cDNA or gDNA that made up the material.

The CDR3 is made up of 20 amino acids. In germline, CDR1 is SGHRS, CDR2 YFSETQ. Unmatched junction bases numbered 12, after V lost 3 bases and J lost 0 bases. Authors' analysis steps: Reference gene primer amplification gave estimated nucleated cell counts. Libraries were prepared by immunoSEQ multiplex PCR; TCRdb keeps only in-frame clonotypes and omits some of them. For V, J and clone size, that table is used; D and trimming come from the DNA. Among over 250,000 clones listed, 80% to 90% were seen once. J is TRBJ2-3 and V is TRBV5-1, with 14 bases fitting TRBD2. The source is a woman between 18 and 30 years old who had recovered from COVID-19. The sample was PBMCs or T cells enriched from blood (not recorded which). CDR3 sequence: CASSSGTSGSSHTSTDTQYF. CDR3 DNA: TGCGCCAGCAGCTCCGGGACTAGCGGGAGTTCCCACACTAGCACAGATACGCAGTATTTT.